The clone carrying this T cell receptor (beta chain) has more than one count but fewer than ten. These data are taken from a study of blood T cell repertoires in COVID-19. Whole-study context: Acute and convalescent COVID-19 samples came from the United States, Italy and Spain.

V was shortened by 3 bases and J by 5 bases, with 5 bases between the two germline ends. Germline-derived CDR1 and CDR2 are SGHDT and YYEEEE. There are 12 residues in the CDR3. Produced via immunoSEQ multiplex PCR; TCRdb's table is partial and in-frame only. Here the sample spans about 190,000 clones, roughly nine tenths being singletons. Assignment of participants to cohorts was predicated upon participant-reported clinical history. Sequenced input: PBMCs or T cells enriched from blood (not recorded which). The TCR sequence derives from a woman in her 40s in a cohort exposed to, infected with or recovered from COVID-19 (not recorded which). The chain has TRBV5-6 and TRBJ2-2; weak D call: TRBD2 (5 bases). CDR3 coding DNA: TGTGCCAGCAGCTCGGGGACCGGGGAGCTGTTTTTT. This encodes CASSSGTGELFF.